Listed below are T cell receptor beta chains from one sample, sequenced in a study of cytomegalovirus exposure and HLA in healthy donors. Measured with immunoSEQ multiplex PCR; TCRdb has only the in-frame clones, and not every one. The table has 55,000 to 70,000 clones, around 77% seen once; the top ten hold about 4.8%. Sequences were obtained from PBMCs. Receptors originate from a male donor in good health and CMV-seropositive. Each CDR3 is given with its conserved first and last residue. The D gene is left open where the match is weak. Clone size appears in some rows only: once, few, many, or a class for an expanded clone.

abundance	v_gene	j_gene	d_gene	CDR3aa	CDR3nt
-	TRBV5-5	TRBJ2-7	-	CASSLVGQTYEQYF	TGTGCCAGCAGCTTGGTGGGACAAACCTACGAGCAGTACTTC
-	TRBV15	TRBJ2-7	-	CATSSAGQRLSSYEQYF	TGTGCCACCAGCAGCGCTGGACAGAGATTGAGCTCCTACGAGCAGTACTTC
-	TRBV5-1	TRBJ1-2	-	CASSNDRLNYGYTF	TGCGCCAGCAGTAACGACAGGCTTAACTATGGCTACACCTTC
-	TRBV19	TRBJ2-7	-	CASSIELYSYEQYF	TGTGCCAGTAGTATAGAACTATACTCCTACGAGCAGTACTTC
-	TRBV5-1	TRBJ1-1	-	CASSLALLNTEAFF	TGCGCCAGCAGCTTGGCGTTGTTGAACACTGAAGCTTTCTTT
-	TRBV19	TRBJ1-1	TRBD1	CASSPRTGGVRTEAFF	TGTGCCAGTAGCCCTCGGACAGGGGGCGTACGGACTGAAGCTTTCTTT
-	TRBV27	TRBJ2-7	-	CASSLTGNHEQYF	TGTGCCAGCAGTTTAACAGGGAACCACGAGCAGTACTTC
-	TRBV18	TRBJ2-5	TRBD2	CASSSGGKETQYF	TGTGCCAGCTCAAGCGGGGGGAAAGAGACCCAGTACTTC
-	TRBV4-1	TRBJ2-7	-	CASSQDWRGLSYEQYF	TGCGCCAGCAGCCAAGACTGGCGGGGGCTGTCCTACGAGCAGTACTTC
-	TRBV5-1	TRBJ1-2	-	CASSSGNRDAPYGYTF	TGCGCCAGCAGCTCAGGTAACAGGGACGCCCCTTATGGCTACACCTTC
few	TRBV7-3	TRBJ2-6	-	CASSSPKANVLTF	TGTGCCAGCAGCTCCCCAAAGGCCAACGTCCTGACTTTC
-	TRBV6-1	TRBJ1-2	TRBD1	CASSSRQGLNYGYTF	TGTGCCAGCAGTTCTCGACAGGGGTTGAACTATGGCTACACCTTC
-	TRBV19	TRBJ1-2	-	CASSLAGKPNYGYTF	TGTGCCAGTAGTCTTGCAGGAAAACCTAACTATGGCTACACCTTC
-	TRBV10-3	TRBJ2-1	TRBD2	CAISEYGAGGSYNEQFF	TGTGCCATCAGTGAGTACGGAGCGGGGGGATCCTACAATGAGCAGTTCTTC
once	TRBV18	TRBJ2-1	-	CASSPRDNLGEQFF	TGTGCCAGCTCACCCCGGGACAACCTCGGTGAGCAGTTCTTC
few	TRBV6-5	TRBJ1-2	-	CASSWRRPLGDGYTF	TGTGCCAGCAGTTGGCGACGGCCGCTCGGGGATGGCTACACCTTC
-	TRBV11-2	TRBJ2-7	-	CASSLGAAGSYEQYF	TGTGCCAGCAGCTTAGGTGCGGCGGGGTCCTACGAGCAGTACTTC
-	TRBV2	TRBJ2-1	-	CASVADYNEQFF	TGTGCCAGCGTAGCGGATTACAATGAGCAGTTCTTC
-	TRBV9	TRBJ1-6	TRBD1	CASSEGDRDSPLHF	TGTGCCAGCAGCGAAGGGGACAGGGATTCACCCCTCCACTTT
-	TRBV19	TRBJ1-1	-	CASSLPYRVWTEAFF	TGTGCCAGTAGCCTCCCTTACAGGGTTTGGACTGAAGCTTTCTTT
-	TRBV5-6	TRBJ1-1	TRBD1	CASRRSLDRARGTEAFF	TGTGCCAGCAGGCGCAGCTTGGACAGGGCTAGGGGCACTGAAGCTTTCTTT
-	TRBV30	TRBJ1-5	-	CAWTIGGGGSNQPQHF	TGTGCCTGGACCATTGGGGGGGGCGGTAGCAATCAGCCCCAGCATTTT
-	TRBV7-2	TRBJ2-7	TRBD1	CASSPSWTGDGYEQYF	TGTGCCAGCAGCCCTTCTTGGACAGGAGACGGTTACGAGCAGTACTTC